This T cell receptor beta chain originates from a study of Graves' ophthalmopathy and Graves' hyperthyroidism. The study amplified TCR beta CDR3 regions using RNA transcripts. HTBI-primed RT-PCR formed the first round, and a multiplex PCR formed the second. TCRdb itself ran the multiplex PCR reads through MiXCR, one entry per CDR3 protein. The sample lists about 390,000 distinct CDR3 sequences, 15% seen once, with 7% in the top ten. Germline CDR1 SGHRS, CDR2 YFSETQ. The V end was cut by 4 bases, the J end by 11 bases, with 18 bases between. The CDR3 length is 13 residues. Exclusion applied to patients with other autoimmune diseases, uncontrolled infections, pregnancy or lactation. The starting material, roughly 9.4 ml of fresh peripheral blood, provided the PBMCs. This clonotype was seen many times. The antigen is unknown. General study results and limits: The model's prediction of ophthalmopathy progression had approximately 68% sensitivity and roughly 72% specificity. Blood was where most expanded thyroid clonotypes above 0.001 frequency also turned up.

Material: peripheral blood. The sequence was obtained from a young woman with stable Graves' hyperthyroidism. The chain is built from TRBV5-1 and TRBJ1-1; D perhaps matches TRBD1 (5 bases). CDR3: CASSANLGGTAFF. The CDR3 DNA reads TGCGCCAGCAGCGCGAATCTGGGAGGGACGGCTTTCTTT.